This passage covers 24 T cell receptor beta chains from one sample sequenced in a study of shared clonotypes between healthy human individuals. TCRdb's table, derived via immunoSEQ multiplex PCR, lists solely in-frame clones and lacks some. Among more than 550,000 clones listed, about 90% were seen once. Sequencing was done on a sample of memory CD8+ T cells from PBMCs. The subset denotes: CD45RO+ cells pooled with CCR7-negative TemRA cells. The receptor set was obtained from a man aged 18 to 30 in good health. Some clones in this sample may be carry-over from other donors' samples.

The chain employs TRBV19 and TRBJ2-7; 10 bases are a match to TRBD1. This CDR3 is built from 14 residues. Germline trimming cut 4 bases from V and 3 bases from J; bases unmatched to any gene: 3. Germline-derived CDR1 and CDR2 are LNHDA and SQIVND (reference sequence). CDR3 nucleotide sequence: TGTGCCAGTAGTAAGGGACAGGGGAACTACGAGCAGTACTTC. It yields the protein CASSKGQGNYEQYF. Together with reference TRBV19 and TRBJ2-7, the CDR3 gives the full variable domain: DGGITQSPKYLFRKEGQNVTLSCEQNLNHDAMYWYRQDPGQGLRLIYYSQIVNDFQKGDIAEGYSVSREKKESFPLTVTSAQKNPTAFYLCASSKGQGNYEQYFGPGTRLTVT.

V is TRBV5-4 and J is TRBJ2-1; 9 positions agree with TRBD2. CDR1 is SGHNT, CDR2 YYREEE, per germline (reference sequence). The CDR3 contains 16 residues. V shed 5 bases and J 1 base; nucleotides not matched to a gene: 7. This CDR3 is CASRTLAGPSYNEQFF. CDR3 coding DNA: TGTGCCAGCAGGACACTAGCGGGTCCGTCCTACAATGAGCAGTTCTTC. The full variable domain, completed using reference TRBV5-4 and TRBJ2-1, is ETGVTQSPTHLIKTRGQQVTLRCSSQSGHNTVSWYQQALGQGPQFIFQYYREEENGRGNFPPRFSGLQFPNYSSELNVNALELDDSALYLCASRTLAGPSYNEQFFGPGTRLTVL.

This rearrangement joins TRBV27 to TRBJ1-2; D unresolved. Looked up from germline, CDR1 is MNHEY and CDR2 is SMNVEV (reference sequence). This CDR3 contains 15 residues. Trimming pared 3 bases from V and 6 bases from J, leaving 17 bases between. CDR3 coding DNA: TGTGCCAGCAGTTTCGCGGCTTCACCGACCCATGGCTACACCTTC. Its protein is CASSFAASPTHGYTF.

This chain joins TRBV6-5 and TRBJ2-1; maybe TRBD2 (7 bases). Germline loops: CDR1 MNHEY, CDR2 SVGAGI. The V and J ends lost 2 bases and 10 bases respectively, with 18 bases between them. The CDR3 has 15 amino acids. CDR3 in amino acids: CASSYEGGGPKEQFF. In DNA, the CDR3 is TGTGCCAGCAGTTACGAAGGGGGAGGGCCTAAGGAGCAGTTCTTC.

This rearrangement joins TRBV27 to TRBJ2-3, with 7 bases matching TRBD2. Germline CDR1 and CDR2: MNHEY and SMNVEV (reference sequence). Trimming took 4 bases from V and 6 from J; bases not matched to a gene: 10. CDR3 length equals 15 residues. The CDR3 nucleotides read TGTGCCAGCAGTTCCCCTAGCGGAGGGGACGATACGCAGTATTTT. Translated: CASSSPSGGDDTQYF.

The rearrangement uses TRBV6-5 and TRBJ2-1; D is tentatively TRBD1 or TRBD2 (5 bases each). The CDR3 has 16 amino acids. V was cut by 0 bases and J by 3 bases, with 12 bases left in between. Germline-derived CDR1 and CDR2 are MNHEY and SVGAGI. CDR3 coding DNA: TGTGCCAGCAGTTACTCTGGGACCGCCCTCTACAATGAGCAGTTCTTC. As protein: CASSYSGTALYNEQFF.

The V and J genes are TRBV28 and TRBJ2-7, with unresolved D. The CDR3 loop spans 11 amino acids. With 7 bases removed from V and 6 bases from J, the gap between germline ends came to 10 bases. Germline V gene lookup returns CDR1 MDHEN and CDR2 SYDVKM. This chain's CDR3 is CASTNSLEQYF. The DNA for the CDR3 is TGTGCCAGCACCAATTCCCTCGAGCAGTACTTC.

The chain employs TRBV5-1 and TRBJ2-7; perhaps TRBD2 as D (5 bases). This CDR3 comprises 13 residues. V lost 5 bases to trimming and J lost 3 bases, with 12 bases between them. The germline V gene encodes CDR1 SGHRS and CDR2 YFSETQ. The CDR3 region has the DNA TGCGCCAGCAGGCTCAGCGGAAACTACGAGCAGTACTTC. Its protein is CASRLSGNYEQYF. The whole variable domain, filled in from reference TRBV5-1 and TRBJ2-7, reads KAGVTQTPRYLIKTRGQQVTLSCSPISGHRSVSWYQQTPGQGLQFLFEYFSETQRNKGNFPGRFSGRQFSNSRSEMNVSTLELGDSALYLCASRLSGNYEQYFGPGTRLTVT.

This sequence joins TRBV11-3 and TRBJ2-1; either TRBD1 or TRBD2 may fit D (5 bases each). The CDR3 consists of 20 residues. Germline lookup yields CDR1 SGHNT and CDR2 YENEEA. Deletions cut 5 bases from V and 2 bases from J, with 28 bases between. The CDR3 sequence: CASSTRDPSGDDFPYNEQFF. DNA for the CDR3: TGTGCCAGCAGCACCAGGGACCCGAGTGGAGACGATTTCCCCTACAATGAGCAGTTCTTC.

This clone was recorded once. The chain combines TRBV11-2 with TRBJ2-7; D is possibly TRBD1 (6 bases). CDR1 and CDR2 (germline): SGHAT, FQNNGV. The CDR3 spans 13 residues. V was clipped by 6 bases and J by 6 bases, with 15 bases between them. The CDR3 nucleotides are TGTGCCAGCAGGAAACAGGGTTTTGGCGAGCAGTACTTC. Translation gives CASRKQGFGEQYF.

The chain employs TRBV5-1 and TRBJ2-1; D remains unclear. This CDR3 is built from 12 residues. V lost 6 bases to trimming and J lost 9 bases, with 13 bases between them. Germline V CDR1 and CDR2: SGHRS, YFSETQ. This CDR3 reads CASIGGPSEQFF. The CDR3 DNA reads TGCGCCAGCATCGGCGGTCCAAGTGAGCAGTTCTTC. Supplemented by reference TRBV5-1 and TRBJ2-1, the full variable domain reads KAGVTQTPRYLIKTRGQQVTLSCSPISGHRSVSWYQQTPGQGLQFLFEYFSETQRNKGNFPGRFSGRQFSNSRSEMNVSTLELGDSALYLCASIGGPSEQFFGPGTRLTVL.

The chain joins TRBV27 to TRBJ2-7; D possibly corresponds to TRBD1 (6 bases). The CDR3 is 13 amino acids. CDR1 is MNHEY, CDR2 SMNVEV, per germline (reference sequence). V was cut by 8 bases and J by 6 bases, with 17 bases left in between. The CDR3 spells CASGFIQGSEQYF. CDR3 nucleotides: TGTGCCAGCGGGTTTATACAGGGCAGCGAGCAGTACTTC.

CDR3 region: CASSLLGVSGRYEQYF. CDR3 nucleotide sequence: TGTGCCAGCAGCTTGCTCGGAGTGAGCGGGAGGTACGAGCAGTACTTC. V and J are TRBV13 and TRBJ2-7; 9 bases agree with TRBD2. The germline V gene encodes CDR1 PRHDT and CDR2 FYEKMQ (reference sequence). The trim removed 3 bases at V and 4 bases at J, leaving 10 bases unmatched. This CDR3 has 16 amino acids.

This clone was recorded many times. This sample includes further DNA sequences coding for the same CDR3. This sequence joins TRBV25-1 and TRBJ1-3, with D hard to call. Germline-derived CDR1 and CDR2 are MGHDK and SYGVNS. V was trimmed by 1 base and J by 3 bases, leaving 1 base between them. The CDR3 is 12 residues long. As DNA, the CDR3 is TGTGCCAGCAGTGAATTTGGAAACACCATATATTTT. Its translation: CASSEFGNTIYF.

The chain links TRBV19 to TRBJ2-2; possibly TRBD1 or TRBD2 for D (5 bases each). Trimming left V 5 bases short and J 2 bases short, with 15 bases between. The CDR3 runs 16 residues. The germline V gene encodes CDR1 LNHDA and CDR2 SQIVND (reference sequence). This CDR3 reads CASSVPRGANTGELFF. The DNA of the CDR3 is TGTGCCAGTAGTGTTCCCCGAGGGGCCAACACCGGGGAGCTGTTTTTT.

The chain combines TRBV7-9 with TRBJ2-1; 11 nucleotides line up with TRBD2. The V gene end was trimmed by 5 bases and the J gene end by 6 bases; junction bases not matched to a gene: 9. The CDR3 totals 16 residues. Germline V gene sequence: CDR1 SEHNR, CDR2 FQNEAQ (reference sequence). The CDR3 protein is CASSPPSGRFGNEQFF. The CDR3 DNA reads as TGTGCCAGCAGCCCCCCTAGCGGGAGGTTCGGCAATGAGCAGTTCTTC.

The chain has TRBV27 and TRBJ2-2; TRBD2 matches 13 bases. Per germline, CDR1 MNHEY and CDR2 SMNVEV (reference sequence). V shed 2 bases, J shed 6 bases, and the junction held 6 bases outside the gene matches. This CDR3 contains 17 residues. CDR3: CASSLPGLAGVAGELFF. The DNA of the CDR3 is TGTGCCAGCAGTTTACCAGGACTAGCGGGAGTGGCCGGGGAGCTGTTTTTT.

The V gene is TRBV28, the J gene TRBJ2-7; TRBD1 or TRBD2 may be the D gene (6 bases each). This CDR3 region has 15 residues. Germline V gene lookup returns CDR1 MDHEN and CDR2 SYDVKM. V shed 4 bases and J shed 0 bases, with 13 bases lying between them. CDR3 protein: CASSSWGDISYEQYF. CDR3 in DNA: TGTGCCAGCAGTTCCTGGGGGGACATCTCCTACGAGCAGTACTTC.

The V and J genes are TRBV5-1 and TRBJ2-1; no clear D. Trimming shortened V by 1 base and J by 8 bases, and 19 bases separated the two germline ends. Germline V CDR1 and CDR2: SGHRS, YFSETQ. The CDR3 has 16 amino acids. CDR3 protein: CASSLPGSPFLYEQFF. DNA for the CDR3: TGCGCCAGCAGCTTGCCTGGCAGTCCCTTCCTCTATGAGCAGTTCTTC.

CDR3 amino acids: CASSLFAGESTDTQYF. The CDR3 nucleotides are TGTGCCAGCAGCTTATTCGCAGGGGAGAGCACAGATACGCAGTATTTT. The rearrangement links TRBV13 to TRBJ2-3; weak D call: TRBD1 (6 bases). V lost 2 bases to trimming and J lost 0 bases, with 12 bases between them. Germline V CDR1 and CDR2: PRHDT, FYEKMQ (reference sequence). This CDR3 region has 16 residues.

J is TRBJ2-5 and V is TRBV30, with TRBD1 matching over 8 bases. The J call may not be correct, given that the DNA end is closer to TRBJ2-7. The germline V gene encodes CDR1 GTSNPN and CDR2 SVGIG (reference sequence). The CDR3 has 13 residues. The CDR3 reads CAWSVTGASEQYF. CDR3 coding DNA: TGTGCCTGGAGTGTGACAGGGGCTAGCGAGCAGTACTTC.

The J gene is TRBJ2-1, the V gene TRBV9; the D gene is possibly TRBD2 (6 bases). The CDR3 has 19 residues. V lost 3 bases to trimming and J lost 0 bases, with 22 bases between them. Germline CDR1 reads SGDLS; CDR2 reads YYNGEE. Here the CDR3 DNA reads TGTGCCAGCAGCGGCTACGGAGAGGGAGGACGGAGCTCCTACAATGAGCAGTTCTTC. Translated: CASSGYGEGGRSSYNEQFF.

The J gene is TRBJ2-7, the V gene TRBV7-9; D remains ambiguous. Trimming took off 5 bases at V and 3 bases at J, with 17 bases between the two ends. The CDR3 is made up of 15 amino acids. Germline-derived CDR1 and CDR2 are SEHNR and FQNEAQ (reference sequence). CDR3 bases: TGTGCCAGCAGCCCCGTTCTGCTTTTAGGCTACGAGCAGTACTTC. Translating gives CASSPVLLLGYEQYF.

The chain is built from TRBV11-2 and TRBJ2-7, with TRBD2 as a possible D gene (6 bases). The germline CDR1 and CDR2 sequences are SGHAT and FQNNGV. The germline V and J ends were trimmed by 5 bases and 2 bases, with 19 bases remaining between them. This CDR3 contains 16 residues. CDR3 in DNA: TGTGCCAGCAGCCCAGGATCGGGCGGGATAACCTACGAGCAGTACTTC. Protein product: CASSPGSGGITYEQYF.